A single TCR beta chain is shown here with its context. This record comes from a study of early T cells in non-severe SARS-CoV-2 infection. Researchers tagged individual cDNA molecules with unique molecular identifiers. Each CDR3 protein is one row after TCRdb ran MiXCR on the 5' RACE reads. The sample has 70,000 or so distinct CDR3 sequences; roughly 11% are singletons. V shed 0 bases, J shed 5 bases, and the junction held 6 bases outside the gene matches. CDR1 is LGHNA and CDR2 is YSLEER in the germline V gene. CDR3 length: 16 amino acids. This receptor was obtained from an adult who was a healthcare worker with PCR-confirmed SARS-CoV-2 infection or an uninfected control (not recorded which). The sample consisted of whole blood. The J gene is TRBJ2-3, the V gene TRBV4-3; 9 bases map to TRBD1. DNA for the CDR3: TGCGCCAGCAGCCAAGAAGGGACAGGGAGGGGAGATACGCAGTATTTT. Translation: CASSQEGTGRGDTQYF.